These 5 T cell receptor beta chains share one sample of origin, sequenced in a study of CD8 T cells in ankylosing spondylitis. One entry per CDR3 protein results from TCRdb running MiXCR on the 5' RACE reads. The sample has about 130,000 distinct CDR3 sequences, 7% seen once. Sequencing was done on a sample of blood, either unsorted or a sorted T cell fraction (not recorded which). These receptors all stem from a male donor with ankylosing spondylitis or in good health (not recorded which).

This clonotype has at least ten counts. The CDR3 spells CASSAASGEYTDTQYF. In nucleotides, the CDR3 is TGCGCCAGCAGCGCGGCCAGCGGGGAATACACAGATACGCAGTATTTT. The chain uses TRBV5-1 and TRBJ2-3; TRBD2 matches at 7 bases. Trimming removed 4 bases from V and 2 bases from J; junction bases left unmatched: 10. Germline V lookup: CDR1 SGHRS, CDR2 YFSETQ. The CDR3 runs to 16 residues.

This clonotype was seen a handful of times. The genes are TRBV20-1 and TRBJ2-1, with TRBD1 matching 8 bases. The CDR3 loop spans 15 amino acids. The V gene's germline CDR1 is DFQATT and CDR2 SNEGSKA (reference sequence). V shed 0 bases, J shed 1 base, and the junction held 2 bases outside the gene matches. This CDR3 reads CSARDWTGSYNEQFF. DNA of the CDR3: TGCAGTGCTAGAGACTGGACAGGGTCCTACAATGAGCAGTTCTTC.

This clonotype was counted at least ten times. V usage is TRBV29-1 and J usage is TRBJ1-3; maybe TRBD1 (5 bases). Germline CDR1 SQVTM, CDR2 ANQGSEA. This CDR3 is built from 13 residues. Trimming left V 4 bases short and J 2 bases short, with 9 bases between. The CDR3 nucleotides read TGCAGCGTTGTATCAGGGCCTGGAAACACCATATATTTT. This codes for CSVVSGPGNTIYF.

This clonotype occurred many times. The V gene is TRBV20-1, the J gene TRBJ2-3; D gene uncertain. Trimming shortened V by 1 base and J by 4 bases, and 6 bases separated the two germline ends. The CDR3 runs 12 residues. Germline V gives CDR1 DFQATT, CDR2 SNEGSKA (reference sequence). CDR3: CSARGQADTQYF. For the CDR3, the DNA is TGCAGTGCTAGAGGGCAGGCAGATACGCAGTATTTT.

The sample holds many counts of this clonotype. The chain couples TRBV3-1 to TRBJ2-7; D not resolved. V was pared by 4 bases and J by 4 bases, with 14 bases between. CDR3 length: 14 residues. CDR1 is LGHDT and CDR2 is YNNKEL in the germline V gene (reference sequence). CDR3 sequence: CASSPGTLGYEQYF. The DNA of the CDR3 is TGTGCCAGCAGCCCAGGAACCCTCGGGTACGAGCAGTACTTC.